The rows below give T cell receptor beta chains drawn from one sample of a study of T-cell memory formation after mild COVID-19. TCRdb itself ran the 5' RACE reads through MiXCR, one entry per CDR3 protein. Of 450,000 to 650,000 distinct CDR3 sequences listed, about a sixth are singletons. Sequenced material: PBMCs or a T cell subset sorted from them (not recorded which). These receptor sequences come from an adult woman who had mild COVID-19 (a few samples of this study predate the infection). Cell type and time point are not known. The conserved cysteine and the conserved F or W are not part of the CDR3 here. A D gene is named only where the DNA matches it firmly.

D gene: .
V gene: TRBV4-3
CDR3 protein: ASSQDPGLVYEQY

D gene: TRBD1
V gene: TRBV7-9
CDR3 protein: ASSPRTGMNYGYT

D gene: .
V gene: TRBV5-1
CDR3 protein: ASSRTANSGNTIY

D gene: TRBD2
V gene: TRBV5-1
CDR3 protein: ASSQPGLADHKGEQF

D gene: .
V gene: TRBV7-9
CDR3 protein: ASSYAPGFEQY

D gene: .
V gene: TRBV29-1
CDR3 protein: SSRWRDNEQF

D gene: .
V gene: TRBV28
CDR3 protein: ASIPGRRSDGYT

D gene: TRBD2
V gene: TRBV7-6
CDR3 protein: ASSSRLAGRSYEQY

D gene: .
V gene: TRBV24-1
CDR3 protein: ATSEYTASRPDTQY

D gene: .
V gene: TRBV11-2
CDR3 protein: ASSFGEGDIQY

D gene: TRBD1
V gene: TRBV25-1
CDR3 protein: ASSDALGTGNGYGYT

D gene: TRBD1
V gene: TRBV11-2
CDR3 protein: ASSFRTGGSTDTQY

D gene: .
V gene: TRBV6-2/TRBV6-3
CDR3 protein: ASSYGGPTYNEQF

D gene: .
V gene: TRBV5-6
CDR3 protein: ASSLDRTDTQY

D gene: .
V gene: TRBV4-3
CDR3 protein: ASSQEIASGYEQY

D gene: .
V gene: TRBV5-1
CDR3 protein: ASSPGVGGVNEQF

D gene: TRBD1
V gene: TRBV25-1
CDR3 protein: ASSSDRGATNEKLF

D gene: TRBD2
V gene: TRBV20-1
CDR3 protein: SARDGSGDYNEQF

D gene: .
V gene: TRBV5-5
CDR3 protein: ASSLLGESNQPQH

D gene: .
V gene: TRBV27
CDR3 protein: ASSFGLGHSPLH

D gene: TRBD1
V gene: TRBV9
CDR3 protein: ASSATGASSYEQY

D gene: .
V gene: TRBV20-1
CDR3 protein: SGGGAWGTDTQY

D gene: TRBD1
V gene: TRBV24-1
CDR3 protein: ATSATGVLNTGELF

D gene: TRBD1
V gene: TRBV9
CDR3 protein: ASSGGTVHNSPLH

D gene: .
V gene: TRBV7-9
CDR3 protein: ASSPRDGEGFYGTQY

D gene: TRBD1
V gene: TRBV20-1
CDR3 protein: SASGTGGSVAF

D gene: .
V gene: TRBV25-1
CDR3 protein: ASSEDSDITYEQY

D gene: .
V gene: TRBV9
CDR3 protein: ASSAEGDKTYGYT

D gene: TRBD1
V gene: TRBV29-1
CDR3 protein: SVTGRGDQPQH

D gene: .
V gene: TRBV7-6
CDR3 protein: ASSPWDGQGNTGELF

D gene: TRBD2
V gene: TRBV12-3/TRBV12-4
CDR3 protein: ASSSLQRELSYNEQF

D gene: .
V gene: TRBV12-3/TRBV12-4
CDR3 protein: ASRLTGNEQY

D gene: .
V gene: TRBV30
CDR3 protein: AWSVEQNTEDF

D gene: .
V gene: TRBV20-1
CDR3 protein: SAQPGQRLYEQY

D gene: .
V gene: TRBV28
CDR3 protein: ASSPQANQETQY